This T cell receptor beta chain stems from a study of blood T cell repertoires in COVID-19. The repertoire was sequenced with immunoSEQ multiplex PCR; TCRdb's copy has only in-frame clones and lacks some. Here the sample spans fewer than 350,000 clones, over 75% being singletons. This CDR3 is built from 14 residues. Per germline, CDR1 SQVTM and CDR2 ANQGSEA. Trimming took 4 bases from V and 0 from J, leaving 10 bases between them. The sequence came from a woman in her 40s who had recovered from COVID-19. The sample comprised PBMCs or T cells enriched from blood (not recorded which). The J gene is TRBJ1-5, the V gene TRBV29-1, with a tentative D call TRBD1 (6 bases). The CDR3 DNA sequence: TGCAGCGTTGTACAGGGAAATAGCAATCAGCCCCAGCATTTT. Residues: CSVVQGNSNQPQHF.